Given below is one T cell receptor (beta chain) in context. Antigen specificity is unknown. This entry belongs to a study of cytomegalovirus exposure and HLA in healthy donors. The overall study: The approximately 120 validation repertoires and the roughly 690 first-cohort repertoires shared a platform, a later analysis reported.

Study results and caveats: As was reported, the classifier diagnosed cytomegalovirus status with high specificity and sensitivity.

The method was immunoSEQ multiplex PCR; TCRdb's version includes in-frame clones alone and lacks a portion of them. The sample holds some 150,000 clones, 70% to 90% seen once. The donors were in the roughly 130-subject validation cohort, distinct from the roughly 700-subject first cohort. Germline V gene lookup returns CDR1 MNHNS and CDR2 SASEGT. The CDR3 consists of 14 residues. The ends lost 4 bases at V and 5 bases at J; junction bases unmatched: 5. The TCR was taken from a woman aged 18-35 years in good health and CMV-seropositive. The J gene is TRBJ2-7, the V gene TRBV6-1, with 10 bases aligning to TRBD1. Sequenced: PBMCs. CDR3 coding DNA: TGTGCCAGCAGTGCGGGACAGGGGAAAAACGAGCAGTACTTC. It encodes CASSAGQGKNEQYF.